The 13 T cell receptor beta chains in this list originate from one sample, sequenced in a study of blood T cell repertoires in COVID-19. TCRdb keeps only in-frame clones here, not all; method: immunoSEQ multiplex PCR. The data hold hundreds of thousands of clones, with more than 70% observed a single time. The material sequenced was peripheral blood. Receptors originate from a woman in her 30s with COVID-19, enrolled during active disease.

This clone showed up just once. The chain employs TRBV5-1 and TRBJ1-5, with D hard to call. Trimming pared 4 bases from V and 2 bases from J, leaving 10 bases between. The CDR3 contains 14 residues. The germline gives CDR1 SGHRS, CDR2 YFSETQ. The CDR3 protein is CASSPFEGNQPQHF. Written as DNA, the CDR3 is TGCGCCAGCAGCCCCTTCGAGGGCAATCAGCCCCAGCATTTT.

This clone was detected once. The chain links TRBV6-5 to TRBJ2-2; D ambiguous. Between the trimmed V and J ends, which lost 5 bases and 3 bases, there was a span of 10 bases. The germline CDR1 and CDR2 sequences are MNHEY and SVGAGI. The CDR3 is made up of 14 amino acids. In DNA form, the CDR3 reads TGTGCCAGCAGTCGCCCAAAGCACACCGGGGAGCTGTTTTTT. It is translated as CASSRPKHTGELFF.

The chain couples TRBV29-1 to TRBJ2-3, with TRBD2 matching 16 bases. The length of the CDR3 is 15 residues. Trimming took 7 bases from V and 8 from J; bases not matched to a gene: 9. Germline lookup yields CDR1 SQVTM and CDR2 ANQGSEA. The CDR3 sequence: CSAGTSGRAVGTQYF. The CDR3 nucleotides read TGCAGCGCGGGGACTAGCGGGAGGGCCGTCGGTACGCAGTATTTT.

The V and J genes are TRBV12-3 or TRBV12-4 and TRBJ2-1, with D unclear. The germline V and J ends were trimmed by 5 bases and 8 bases, with 7 bases remaining between them. The CDR3 runs 11 residues. The CDR3, as DNA: TGTGCCAGCAGTGCTATGGATGAGCAGTTCTTC. This codes for CASSAMDEQFF.

This sequence joins TRBV18 and TRBJ1-2; 8 bases line up with TRBD1. The ends lost 5 bases at V and 0 bases at J; junction bases unmatched: 11. The CDR3 is 17 residues long. Germline V CDR1 and CDR2: KGHSH, LQKENI. The CDR3 protein is CASSTGTGLGSNYGYTF. The CDR3 DNA reads TGTGCCAGCTCAACCGGGACAGGACTGGGGTCTAACTATGGCTACACCTTC.

This chain links TRBV10-3 with TRBJ1-6; 7 bases are a match to TRBD1. The CDR3 spans 15 residues. Germline V CDR1 and CDR2: ENHRY, SYGVKD. J gave up 5 bases and V 10 bases, and 11 bases lay outside the gene matches. The CDR3 region is CATRDARGNNSPLHF. The CDR3 DNA sequence: TGTGCCACCCGCGACGCCAGGGGGAATAATTCACCCCTCCACTTT.

The V call is TRBV19, the J call TRBJ1-2; D gene unclear. V was cut by 7 bases and J by 2 bases, with 14 bases left in between. Per germline, CDR1 LNHDA and CDR2 SQIVND (reference sequence). There are 14 residues in the CDR3. CDR3 DNA: TGTGCCAGTACGTGGCGACTCCGGAACTATGGCTACACCTTC. As protein: CASTWRLRNYGYTF.

This clone was seen more than once but under ten times. The CDR3 sequence: CASTGQASYTF. The CDR3 DNA reads TGTGCCAGTACAGGTCAGGCTAGCTACACCTTC. V usage is TRBV2 and J usage is TRBJ1-2, with a weak D call TRBD1 (5 bases). The germline gives CDR1 SNHLY, CDR2 FYNNEI. The CDR3 contains 11 residues. Trimming shortened V by 9 bases and J by 9 bases, and 14 bases separated the two germline ends.

The rearrangement uses TRBV14 and TRBJ1-6; 7 nucleotides line up with TRBD1. With V trimmed by 4 bases and J by 7 bases, 7 bases remained unmatched. This CDR3 has 15 amino acids. The germline V gene encodes CDR1 SGHDN and CDR2 FVKESK. The CDR3 DNA sequence: TGTGCCAGCAGCCCACCCGGGACAGCGAATTCACCCCTCCACTTT. This codes for CASSPPGTANSPLHF.

The chain has TRBV18 and TRBJ1-3, with D perhaps matching TRBD1 (5 bases). The germline V gene has CDR1 KGHSH and CDR2 LQKENI. This CDR3 region has 17 residues. Trimming cost V 2 bases and J 0 bases, with 14 bases left between them. This CDR3 reads CASSPSRQGSSGNTIYF. CDR3 nucleotides: TGTGCCAGCTCACCATCCCGCCAGGGAAGCTCTGGAAACACCATATATTTT.

The genes are TRBV6-6 and TRBJ2-3; the D gene is possibly TRBD2 (6 bases). The V end lost 6 bases, the J end lost 0 bases, and 13 bases lay between the germline ends. Germline lookup yields CDR1 MNHNY and CDR2 SVGAGI (reference sequence). This CDR3 has 15 residues. CDR3 amino acids: CASSDRGASTDTQYF. In DNA form, the CDR3 reads TGTGCCAGCAGCGACCGCGGGGCTAGCACAGATACGCAGTATTTT.

The V call is TRBV5-4, the J call TRBJ2-3; 10 positions match TRBD2. J lost 4 bases, V lost 3 bases, and 17 bases had no gene match. Germline assignment: CDR1 SGHNT and CDR2 YYREEE (reference sequence). The CDR3 sequence is 19 residues long. The DNA for the CDR3 is TGTGCCAGCAGCTCTCGTCTAGCGGGGGCCCCTGGGGGGTCAGATACGCAGTATTTT. Its protein product is CASSSRLAGAPGGSDTQYF.

The V call is TRBV20-1, the J call TRBJ1-3, with D possibly being TRBD1 (6 bases). Per the germline V gene, CDR1 is DFQATT and CDR2 is SNEGSKA (reference sequence). The CDR3 spans 14 residues. V lost 3 bases and J lost 2, with 11 bases in between. The CDR3 here is CSASTGGPGNTIYF. CDR3 sequence (DNA): TGCAGTGCTAGTACCGGGGGGCCTGGAAACACCATATATTTT.